This passage covers 22 T cell receptor beta chains from one sample sequenced in a study of CD8 T cells in Susac syndrome. Reverse transcription of about 0.45 to 1 ug RNA was carried out with random hexamers. One entry per CDR3 protein, called by TCRdb with MiXCR from the immunoSEQ multiplex PCR reads. The table lists about 200,000 distinct CDR3 sequences, roughly 96% of them singletons. The specimen was CD4+ T cells from PBMCs. The receptors here all came from a human donor in good health.

This clonotype was recorded once. The rearrangement links TRBV5-1 to TRBJ1-2; D is ambiguous. V was cut by 0 bases and J by 6 bases, with 9 bases left in between. The CDR3 extends over 13 amino acids. Germline V CDR1 and CDR2: SGHRS, YFSETQ. The DNA of the CDR3 is TGCGCCAGCAGCTTGGCGTCAGAAGATGGCTACACCTTC. Protein: CASSLASEDGYTF. The full variable domain, in which reference TRBV5-1 and TRBJ1-2 provide the parts outside the CDR3, is KAGVTQTPRYLIKTRGQQVTLSCSPISGHRSVSWYQQTPGQGLQFLFEYFSETQRNKGNFPGRFSGRQFSNSRSEMNVSTLELGDSALYLCASSLASEDGYTFGSGTRLTVV.

The chain has TRBV27 and TRBJ1-6, with D maybe TRBD1 (5 bases). V lost 10 bases and J 9 bases, leaving 16 bases between the germline ends. This CDR3 has 13 residues. Germline loops: CDR1 MNHEY, CDR2 SMNVEV (reference sequence). The CDR3 nucleotides are TGTGCCACCCGGCGCGAGGGGCGTTCACCCCTCCACTTT. This sequence encodes CATRREGRSPLHF.

The gene calls are TRBV3-1 and TRBJ2-3, with D possibly TRBD2 on 5 matching bases. Trimming took off 6 bases at V and 2 bases at J, with 12 bases between the two ends. The germline gives CDR1 LGHDT, CDR2 YNNKEL (reference sequence). CDR3 length: 14 amino acids. In DNA, the CDR3 is TGTGCCAGCAGTCCTACTAGTTCCACAGATACGCAGTATTTT. Protein: CASSPTSSTDTQYF.

The chain employs TRBV29-1 and TRBJ2-2; 8 bases fit TRBD2. Germline V gene lookup returns CDR1 SQVTM and CDR2 ANQGSEA. The CDR3 consists of 15 residues. J lost 2 bases, V lost 7 bases, and 9 bases had no gene match. In DNA form, the CDR3 reads TGCAGCGGTCGGCTAGCGGGCCCTAACACCGGGGAGCTGTTTTTT. It is translated as CSGRLAGPNTGELFF.

This clonotype was detected only once. The chain recombines TRBV3-1 with TRBJ2-1, with TRBD2 matching over 10 bases. The CDR3 is made up of 14 amino acids. Per the germline V gene, CDR1 is LGHDT and CDR2 is YNNKEL (reference sequence). The J segment lost 7 bases and the V segment lost 5 bases, leaving 5 bases of the junction unmatched. The CDR3 sequence is CASSISGGVNEQFF. In DNA, the CDR3 is TGTGCCAGCAGCATAAGCGGGGGGGTTAATGAGCAGTTCTTC.

V is TRBV27 and J is TRBJ1-5; TRBD1 might be the D (6 bases). Germline assignment: CDR1 MNHEY and CDR2 SMNVEV (reference sequence). The CDR3 contains 16 residues. V lost 3 bases and J lost 1, with 13 bases in between. The DNA for the CDR3 is TGTGCCAGCAGTTTGGGTTTGGGGGCGAGCAATCAGCCCCAGCATTTT. The encoded protein is CASSLGLGASNQPQHF.

J is TRBJ1-1 and V is TRBV12-5, with no clear D. CDR1 is LGHNT and CDR2 is FRNRAP in the germline V gene. The V gene lost 2 bases and the J gene lost 4 bases, with 11 bases spanning the gap. The CDR3 spans 14 residues. The CDR3 protein is CASGLPMMGTEAFF. CDR3 nucleotide sequence: TGTGCTAGTGGTTTGCCGATGATGGGCACTGAAGCTTTCTTT.

The rearrangement links TRBV9 to TRBJ2-7, with D perhaps TRBD1 (5 bases). Trimming left V 0 bases short and J 0 bases short, with 10 bases between. Germline CDR1 and CDR2: SGDLS and YYNGEE. CDR3 length equals 15 residues. The CDR3 coding sequence is TGTGCCAGCAGCGTAGGACAGCTGAGCTCCTACGAGCAGTACTTC. Amino acids: CASSVGQLSSYEQYF. The entire variable domain, with the rest obtained from reference TRBV9 and TRBJ2-7, is as follows: DSGVTQTPKHLITATGQRVTLRCSPRSGDLSVYWYQQSLDQGLQFLIQYYNGEERAKGNILERFSAQQFPDLHSELNLSSLELGDSALYFCASSVGQLSSYEQYFGPGTRLTVT.

The rearrangement uses TRBV12-3 or TRBV12-4 and TRBJ2-1, with no clear D. V was clipped by 0 bases and J by 10 bases, with 7 bases between them. This CDR3 is 12 amino acids long. The CDR3 coding sequence is TGTGCCAGCAGTTTAGCGTCCAAGGAGCAGTTCTTC. Its translation is CASSLASKEQFF.

This chain uses TRBV20-1 with TRBJ2-2, with TRBD2 identical over 9 bases. J lost 6 bases, V lost 7 bases, and 6 bases had no gene match. The germline CDR1 and CDR2 sequences are DFQATT and SNEGSKA (reference sequence). The CDR3 consists of 13 residues. The chain's CDR3 is CSVLREGPGELFF. DNA of the CDR3: TGCAGTGTTTTGCGGGAGGGCCCCGGGGAGCTGTTTTTT.

This rearrangement joins TRBV30 to TRBJ1-3; D uncertain. The CDR3 loop spans 14 amino acids. Per the germline V gene, CDR1 is GTSNPN and CDR2 is SVGIG (reference sequence). V was cut by 3 bases and J by 4 bases, with 13 bases left in between. The CDR3 reads CAWSPGYNGNTIYF. In DNA, the CDR3 is TGTGCCTGGAGCCCGGGCTACAACGGAAACACCATATATTTT.

The table lists this clonotype with a count of one. The gene calls are TRBV7-2 and TRBJ2-3; a possible D gene is TRBD1 (6 bases). V lost 5 bases and J lost 2, with 14 bases in between. The CDR3 length is 15 residues. Germline CDR1 and CDR2: SGHTA and FQGNSA. CDR3 protein: CASSPTGYNTDTQYF. The DNA of the CDR3 is TGTGCCAGCAGCCCTACAGGGTACAACACAGATACGCAGTATTTT.

The gene calls are TRBV15 and TRBJ2-6; D is perhaps TRBD2 (6 bases). CDR3 length: 17 residues. With 0 bases removed from V and 2 bases from J, the gap between germline ends came to 11 bases. CDR1 and CDR2 from the germline V gene are LNHNV and YYDKDF (reference sequence). CDR3 loop: CATSRDIGGAGANVLTF. The CDR3 region has the DNA TGTGCCACCAGCAGAGACATTGGCGGGGCTGGGGCCAACGTCCTGACTTTC. Filled out from reference TRBV15 and TRBJ2-6, the complete variable domain reads DAMVIQNPRYQVTQFGKPVTLSCSQTLNHNVMYWYQQKSSQAPKLLFHYYDKDFNNEADTPDNFQSRRPNTSFCFLDIRSPGLGDTAMYLCATSRDIGGAGANVLTFGAGSRLTVL.

This sequence joins TRBV27 and TRBJ2-5, with a weak D call TRBD2 (6 bases). V was pared by 3 bases and J by 3 bases, with 17 bases between. The CDR3 sequence is 16 residues long. CDR1 and CDR2 (germline): MNHEY, SMNVEV (reference sequence). The CDR3 sequence: CASSFKGRWGEETQYF. In DNA, the CDR3 is TGTGCCAGCAGTTTTAAAGGCCGCTGGGGGGAAGAGACCCAGTACTTC.

J is TRBJ2-5 and V is TRBV5-6; the D gene is possibly TRBD1 (6 bases). The CDR3 runs to 16 residues. Germline CDR1 and CDR2: SGHDT and YYEEEE. V gave up 4 bases and J gave up 4 bases, with 20 bases separating them. The CDR3 sequence: CASSRPGHRAAETQYF. CDR3 DNA sequence: TGTGCCAGCAGCCGTCCGGGACACCGGGCCGCAGAGACCCAGTACTTC.

The chain couples TRBV29-1 to TRBJ1-1; TRBD1 matches 8 bases. Germline V lookup: CDR1 SQVTM, CDR2 ANQGSEA. J lost 4 bases, V lost 7 bases, and 8 bases had no gene match. The length of the CDR3 is 13 residues. The DNA for the CDR3 is TGCAGCGCCAGTCGACAGGGGACCACTGAAGCTTTCTTT. As protein: CSASRQGTTEAFF.

This clonotype was found once. The chain links TRBV3-1 to TRBJ1-2, with D possibly TRBD1 on 6 matching bases. Trimming left V 4 bases short and J 6 bases short, with 12 bases between. The CDR3 sequence is 13 residues long. The germline CDR1 and CDR2 sequences are LGHDT and YNNKEL (reference sequence). CDR3 sequence (DNA): TGTGCCAGCAGCCGACGGGGGGGCGATGGCTACACCTTC. Protein sequence: CASSRRGGDGYTF. Complete variable domain (other parts from reference TRBV3-1 and TRBJ1-2): DTAVSQTPKYLVTQMGNDKSIKCEQNLGHDTMYWYKQDSKKFLKIMFSYNNKELIINETVPNRFSPKSPDKAHLNLHINSLELGDSAVYFCASSRRGGDGYTFGSGTRLTVV.

The chain carries TRBV30 and TRBJ1-1; TRBD1 aligns across 8 bases. Germline V gene sequence: CDR1 GTSNPN, CDR2 SVGIG (reference sequence). V dropped 5 bases and J dropped 5; count of bases not matched to a gene: 4. The CDR3 totals 12 residues. The CDR3: CAWGRGQTEAFF. The CDR3 DNA reads as TGTGCCTGGGGCAGGGGGCAAACTGAAGCTTTCTTT. The complete variable domain, with remaining parts taken from reference TRBV30 and TRBJ1-1, reads SQTIHQWPATLVQPVGSPLSLECTVEGTSNPNLYWYRQAAGRGLQLLFYSVGIGQISSEVPQNLSASRPQDRQFILSSKKLLLSDSGFYLCAWGRGQTEAFFGQGTRLTVV.

V usage is TRBV3-1 and J usage is TRBJ1-5; no firm D call. The germline CDR1 and CDR2 sequences are LGHDT and YNNKEL (reference sequence). This CDR3 spans 12 amino acids. Trimming removed 1 base at V and 5 bases at J, with 3 bases between. The CDR3 is CASSQADQPQHF. CDR3 DNA: TGTGCCAGCAGCCAAGCGGATCAGCCCCAGCATTTT. Full variable domain (rest looked up from reference TRBV3-1 and TRBJ1-5): DTAVSQTPKYLVTQMGNDKSIKCEQNLGHDTMYWYKQDSKKFLKIMFSYNNKELIINETVPNRFSPKSPDKAHLNLHINSLELGDSAVYFCASSQADQPQHFGDGTRLSIL.

This clonotype was picked up a small number of times. The V call is TRBV18, the J call TRBJ2-1; the D gene is possibly TRBD1 (6 bases). The V end was cut by 6 bases, the J end by 1 base, with 10 bases between. CDR1 KGHSH and CDR2 LQKENI come from the germline V gene. This CDR3 has 14 amino acids. In DNA form, the CDR3 reads TGTGCCAGCTCTCTCCAGGGGTCCTACAATGAGCAGTTCTTC. Its translation is CASSLQGSYNEQFF.

The rearrangement uses TRBV19 and TRBJ1-2; D remains ambiguous. The germline gives CDR1 LNHDA, CDR2 SQIVND (reference sequence). V was shortened by 3 bases and J by 8 bases, with 13 bases between the two germline ends. The CDR3 is made up of 13 amino acids. The CDR3 region has the DNA TGTGCCAGTAGTATCTCCACCGTCCACGGCTACACCTTC. Encoded protein: CASSISTVHGYTF.

V is TRBV27 and J is TRBJ2-5; 10 bases are a match to TRBD1. Germline V CDR1 and CDR2: MNHEY, SMNVEV (reference sequence). The CDR3 length is 14 residues. After removal of 3 bases from V and 5 bases from J, the junction contained 3 bases not matched to a gene. CDR3 loop: CASSFGQGVETQYF. The CDR3 DNA reads TGTGCCAGCAGTTTCGGACAGGGGGTCGAGACCCAGTACTTC.